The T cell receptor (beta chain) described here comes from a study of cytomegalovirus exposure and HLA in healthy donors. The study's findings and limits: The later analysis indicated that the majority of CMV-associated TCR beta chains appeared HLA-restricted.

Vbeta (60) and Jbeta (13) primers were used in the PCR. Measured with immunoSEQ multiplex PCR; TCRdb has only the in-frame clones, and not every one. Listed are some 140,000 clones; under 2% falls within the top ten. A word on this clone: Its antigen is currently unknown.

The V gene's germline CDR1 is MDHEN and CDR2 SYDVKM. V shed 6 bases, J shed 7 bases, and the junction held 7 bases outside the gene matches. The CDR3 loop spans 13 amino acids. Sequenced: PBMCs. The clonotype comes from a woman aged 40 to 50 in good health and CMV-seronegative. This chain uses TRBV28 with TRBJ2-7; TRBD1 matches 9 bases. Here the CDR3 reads CASRRQGVDEQYV. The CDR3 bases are TGTGCCAGCAGGAGACAGGGGGTAGATGAGCAGTACGTC.